These 30 T cell receptor beta chains came from one sample sequenced in a study of blood T cell repertoires in COVID-19. The data were produced by immunoSEQ multiplex PCR, yet TCRdb's version contains in-frame clones alone and is incomplete. This table has some 330,000 clones, around 87% appearing once. The source material was PBMCs or T cells enriched from blood (not recorded which). The receptors stem from a man in his forties in a cohort exposed to, infected with or recovered from COVID-19 (not recorded which).

V gene TRBV5-4 combines with J gene TRBJ2-3, with TRBD2 matching 9 bases. The length of the CDR3 is 17 residues. V was clipped by 0 bases and J by 1 base; unmatched bases: 6. Germline lookup yields CDR1 SGHNT and CDR2 YYREEE (reference sequence). CDR3: CASSLDLAGVGTDTQYF. CDR3 bases: TGTGCCAGCAGCTTGGATTTAGCGGGAGTCGGCACAGATACGCAGTATTTT.

This chain uses TRBV2 with TRBJ1-5; 7 bases align to TRBD1. Germline CDR1 and CDR2: SNHLY and FYNNEI. Trimming cost V 6 bases and J 2 bases; bases outside gene matches: 7. The CDR3 length is 15 residues. The chain's CDR3 is CASRGDSWGNQPQHF. The CDR3 region has the DNA TGTGCCAGCAGGGGGGACAGTTGGGGCAATCAGCCCCAGCATTTT.

This sequence joins TRBV6-5 and TRBJ2-2; 7 bases line up with TRBD2. V shed 6 bases and J 12 bases; nucleotides not matched to a gene: 16. CDR1 and CDR2 (germline): MNHEY, SVGAGI. This CDR3 region has 15 residues. For the CDR3, the DNA is TGTGCCAGCAGGGATCCGTCGCTGGGAGGGCGGCAGCTGTTTTTT. Translation: CASRDPSLGGRQLFF.

The chain has TRBV5-6 and TRBJ1-5, with 8 bases identical to TRBD1. CDR1 is SGHDT and CDR2 is YYEEEE in the germline V gene. V dropped 4 bases and J dropped 3; count of bases not matched to a gene: 9. This CDR3 contains 16 residues. The CDR3 DNA follows: TGTGCCAGCAGCCCTCGAACAGGGGGTCTCAATCAGCCCCAGCATTTT. Translating gives CASSPRTGGLNQPQHF.

A remark on this clone: The sample has other DNA sequences that encode this CDR3 too. The chain uses TRBV6-5 and TRBJ1-5; unclear D gene. The CDR3 covers 13 residues. Deletions cut 0 bases from V and 5 bases from J, with 5 bases between. Germline values: CDR1 MNHEY, CDR2 SVGAGI. The CDR3 nucleotides read TGTGCCAGCAGTTACTCGAGAGATCAGCCCCAGCATTTT. Translation: CASSYSRDQPQHF.

This clone was picked up many times. CDR3 sequence (DNA): TGTGCCAGCAGTTATCTCGCAGGCCAAGGGGTCTCTGGAAACACCATATATTTT. Its protein is CASSYLAGQGVSGNTIYF. The chain carries TRBV6-2 or TRBV6-3 and TRBJ1-3, with a tentative D call TRBD1 (5 bases). CDR3 length equals 18 residues. V dropped 3 bases and J dropped 0 bases, with 18 bases sitting between them. In germline, CDR1 is MNHEY, CDR2 SVGEGT.

This sequence joins TRBV27 and TRBJ1-2; the match to TRBD1 covers 10 bases. The CDR3 contains 15 residues. The ends lost 7 bases at V and 5 bases at J; junction bases unmatched: 10. Germline CDR1 MNHEY, CDR2 SMNVEV (reference sequence). The CDR3: CASTSTGTGEYGYTF. CDR3 in DNA: TGTGCCAGCACCTCAACCGGGACAGGGGAGTATGGCTACACCTTC.

The rearrangement uses TRBV6-1 and TRBJ2-2, with a tentative D call TRBD2 (7 bases). V lost 2 bases and J lost 3, with 10 bases in between. The CDR3 totals 15 residues. Germline CDR1 MNHNS, CDR2 SASEGT. As DNA, the CDR3 is TGTGCCAGCAGTGAAACGGGGGGCGACACCGGGGAGCTGTTTTTT. It codes for CASSETGGDTGELFF.

The chain recombines TRBV5-1 with TRBJ2-1; a possible D gene is TRBD1 (6 bases). The CDR3 contains 14 residues. V shed 5 bases and J shed 2 bases, with 11 bases lying between them. The germline V gene has CDR1 SGHRS and CDR2 YFSETQ. The CDR3 here is CASSGTGTYNEQFF. The CDR3, as DNA: TGCGCCAGCAGTGGAACAGGGACCTACAATGAGCAGTTCTTC.

The chain combines TRBV7-6 with TRBJ2-1, with 9 positions matching TRBD2. The CDR3 contains 14 residues. J was trimmed by 8 bases and V by 5 bases; bases with no gene match: 7. The germline V gene encodes CDR1 SGHVS and CDR2 FNYEAQ. The CDR3 DNA sequence: TGTGCCAGCAGCGCTCCGGGACTAGCAGATGAGCAGTTCTTC. As protein: CASSAPGLADEQFF.

The rearrangement links TRBV7-6 to TRBJ2-4; 11 bases align to TRBD2. The J segment lost 9 bases and the V segment lost 1 base, leaving 8 bases of the junction unmatched. The CDR3 has 16 amino acids. Germline assignment: CDR1 SGHVS and CDR2 FNYEAQ. The CDR3 DNA sequence: TGTGCCAGCAGCTTAGGTAGTAGCGGGAGGGCCGGCATTCAGTACTTC. Translated, it gives CASSLGSSGRAGIQYF.

The chain has TRBV6-5 and TRBJ1-1; TRBD1 might be the D (6 bases). Germline V gives CDR1 MNHEY, CDR2 SVGAGI. V was clipped by 4 bases and J by 0 bases, with 12 bases between them. The CDR3 totals 15 residues. CDR3 amino acids: CASSLDRRMNTEAFF. Written as DNA, the CDR3 is TGTGCCAGCAGTTTGGACAGAAGAATGAACACTGAAGCTTTCTTT.

The chain carries TRBV19 and TRBJ1-5, with 8 bases fitting TRBD1. Germline V lookup: CDR1 LNHDA, CDR2 SQIVND (reference sequence). The CDR3 sequence is 18 residues long. V was clipped by 4 bases and J by 3 bases; unmatched bases: 14. The CDR3 sequence: CASSTRTGRTRPNQPQHF. Here the CDR3 DNA reads TGTGCCAGTAGTACGCGGACAGGGAGGACCCGTCCCAATCAGCCCCAGCATTTT.

The V and J genes are TRBV18 and TRBJ2-3, with 7 bases lining up with TRBD1. The trim removed 1 base at V and 2 bases at J, leaving 6 bases unmatched. The CDR3 length is 16 residues. Germline-derived CDR1 and CDR2 are KGHSH and LQKENI. DNA for the CDR3: TGTGCCAGCTCACCACAGGGGGCGACGGACACAGATACGCAGTATTTT. Protein sequence: CASSPQGATDTDTQYF. The full variable domain, with the rest looked up from reference TRBV18 and TRBJ2-3, is NAGVMQNPRHLVRRRGQEARLRCSPMKGHSHVYWYRQLPEEGLKFMVYLQKENIIDESGMPKERFSAEFPKEGPSILRIQQVVRGDSAAYFCASSPQGATDTDTQYFGPGTRLTVL.

The chain uses TRBV15 and TRBJ2-6; D remains ambiguous. With 0 bases removed from V and 3 bases from J, the gap between germline ends came to 3 bases. The CDR3 is 14 amino acids. Looked up from germline, CDR1 is LNHNV and CDR2 is YYDKDF (reference sequence). The CDR3 DNA is TGTGCCACCAGCAGAGAATATGGGGCCAACGTCCTGACTTTC. Residues: CATSREYGANVLTF.

The chain has TRBV7-8 and TRBJ1-2; the D gene is possibly TRBD1 (5 bases). This CDR3 comprises 15 residues. The V and J ends lost 4 bases and 7 bases respectively, with 19 bases between them. Germline loops: CDR1 SGHVS, CDR2 FQNEAQ. DNA for the CDR3: TGTGCCAGCAGCTCCCAGACAGAGTTCCGTGTTGGCTACACCTTC. This translates into CASSSQTEFRVGYTF. The variable domain in full, with the rest retrieved from reference TRBV7-8 and TRBJ1-2, is GAGVSQSPRYKVAKRGQDVALRCDPISGHVSLFWYQQALGQGPEFLTYFQNEAQLDKSGLPSDRFFAERPEGSVSTLKIQRTQQEDSAVYLCASSSQTEFRVGYTFGSGTRLTVV.

For the CDR3, the DNA is TGCGCCAGCAGTGAGCAGGGCCCCACTGAAGCTTTCTTT. Translated: CASSEQGPTEAFF. The chain recombines TRBV10-1 with TRBJ1-1; tentatively, D is TRBD1 (5 bases). This CDR3 contains 13 residues. V lost 2 bases, J lost 4 bases, and 8 bases lay in between. In germline, CDR1 is WNHNN, CDR2 SYGVQD (reference sequence).

The V gene is TRBV3-1 (or the pseudogene TRBV3-2), the J gene TRBJ2-7; 7 bases match TRBD1. V gave up 0 bases and J gave up 9 bases; unmatched junction bases: 5. Germline V gives CDR1 LGHDT, CDR2 YNNKEL (reference sequence). The CDR3 is made up of 13 amino acids. CDR3 bases: TGTGCCAGCAGCCAAGAAGGGGGCTGGGTGCAGTACTTC. This encodes CASSQEGGWVQYF.

J is TRBJ2-5 and V is TRBV29-1, with TRBD1 matching 9 bases. The germline V gene encodes CDR1 SQVTM and CDR2 ANQGSEA. The junction had 12 bases not matched to a gene; V was cut back by 1 base and J by 6 bases. The CDR3 contains 16 residues. The CDR3 sequence: CSVEVAGQGSEKTQYF. CDR3 nucleotides: TGCAGCGTTGAAGTCGCGGGACAGGGTTCCGAAAAGACCCAGTACTTC.

V is TRBV25-1 and J is TRBJ2-3; TRBD2 agrees at 14 bases. The CDR3 is 17 amino acids. The junction had 10 bases not matched to a gene; V was cut back by 6 bases and J by 5 bases. Germline CDR1 is MGHDK and CDR2 is SYGVNS. This CDR3 is CASSSGTSGRRGDTQYF. The CDR3 bases are TGTGCCAGCAGCTCCGGGACTAGCGGGAGACGGGGAGATACGCAGTATTTT.

The chain links TRBV3-1 (or the pseudogene TRBV3-2) to TRBJ2-5, with TRBD2 matching over 10 bases. Germline values: CDR1 LGHDT, CDR2 YNNKEL (reference sequence). Unmatched junction bases numbered 5, after V lost 0 bases and J lost 4 bases. This CDR3 comprises 16 residues. The CDR3 sequence is CASSQDRAGGIETQYF. The CDR3 DNA follows: TGTGCCAGCAGCCAAGATCGAGCGGGAGGGATAGAGACCCAGTACTTC.

The V and J genes are TRBV5-5 and TRBJ2-2; TRBD2 agrees at 10 bases. The ends lost 1 base at V and 3 bases at J; junction bases unmatched: 9. This CDR3 has 18 residues. CDR1 SGHKS and CDR2 YYEKEE come from the germline V gene (reference sequence). Here the CDR3 DNA reads TGTGCCAGCAGCTTGTTCGGCCTAGCGGGAGAATACACCGGGGAGCTGTTTTTT. This gives the protein CASSLFGLAGEYTGELFF.

The sample holds a few counts of this clone. Here the CDR3 reads CASSLIRDQPQHF. The CDR3 DNA follows: TGTGCCAGCAGCTTAATCAGGGATCAGCCCCAGCATTTT. The rearrangement uses TRBV11-2 and TRBJ1-5, with D possibly matching TRBD1 (5 bases). The CDR3 covers 13 residues. In germline, CDR1 is SGHAT, CDR2 FQNNGV. V was trimmed by 2 bases and J by 5 bases, leaving 7 bases between them.

The table lists this clone with a few counts. V gene TRBV10-3 combines with J gene TRBJ2-7, with D perhaps matching TRBD1 (6 bases). The length of the CDR3 is 15 residues. V lost 4 bases and J lost 1, with 14 bases in between. Germline lookup yields CDR1 ENHRY and CDR2 SYGVKD. The DNA of the CDR3 is TGTGCCATCAGTGCAGGGGATCTAAATTCCTACGAGCAGTACTTC. This translates into CAISAGDLNSYEQYF.

This clone turned up a few times. The chain uses TRBV6-1 and TRBJ2-1; possible D gene TRBD2, 5 bases. This CDR3 is built from 16 residues. Germline-derived CDR1 and CDR2 are MNHNS and SASEGT. Trimming took 2 bases from V and 5 from J, leaving 16 bases between them. The DNA for the CDR3 is TGTGCCAGCAGTGAACTAGCCTCAAATTGGAACAATGAGCAGTTCTTC. This gives the protein CASSELASNWNNEQFF.

This chain connects TRBV6-2 or TRBV6-3 to TRBJ2-7; TRBD1 aligns across 9 bases. From germline, CDR1 is MNHEY and CDR2 SVGEGT. Trimming cost V 5 bases and J 5 bases; bases outside gene matches: 10. The CDR3 length is 15 residues. The CDR3 nucleotides are TGTGCCAGCAGTACCCCCGGGACAGGGACTCACGAGCAGTACTTC. It encodes CASSTPGTGTHEQYF.

The chain links TRBV14 to TRBJ2-2; TRBD2 aligns across 13 bases. The CDR3 contains 18 residues. V shed 4 bases and J 9 bases; nucleotides not matched to a gene: 14. The V gene's germline CDR1 is SGHDN and CDR2 FVKESK. The CDR3 spells CASSLRTSGSLGHRELFF. Written as DNA, the CDR3 is TGTGCCAGCAGCCTCCGGACTAGCGGGAGTCTGGGACACCGGGAGCTGTTTTTT.

The chain couples TRBV18 to TRBJ2-1; 7 positions match TRBD2. Germline V gene data show CDR1 as KGHSH and CDR2 as LQKENI. V trimming: 4 bases; J trimming: 4 bases; junction bases outside the gene matches: 7. The CDR3 loop spans 15 amino acids. CDR3 in amino acids: CASSQRTRSYNEQFF. The CDR3 DNA follows: TGTGCCAGCTCACAACGGACTAGATCATACAATGAGCAGTTCTTC.

This chain uses TRBV29-1 with TRBJ2-5, with D possibly matching TRBD2 (5 bases). Germline V gives CDR1 SQVTM, CDR2 ANQGSEA. The CDR3 is 11 residues long. V gave up 8 bases and J gave up 5 bases, with 12 bases separating them. CDR3 coding DNA: TGCAGCAGCTCGCGCGGGGAGACCCAGTACTTC. This gives the protein CSSSRGETQYF.

The rearrangement uses TRBV7-9 and TRBJ2-1; no firm D call. Trimming cost V 6 bases and J 5 bases, with 14 bases left between them. The CDR3 spans 14 residues. The V gene's germline CDR1 is SEHNR and CDR2 FQNEAQ (reference sequence). CDR3: CASRSRLKNNEQFF. CDR3 DNA sequence: TGTGCCAGCAGGTCCCGCCTAAAAAACAATGAGCAGTTCTTC.